The TCR beta chain under discussion was sequenced for a study of blood T cell repertoires in COVID-19. Study as a whole: Acute and convalescent COVID-19 samples came from the United States, Italy and Spain.

Residents of over 20 US areas, aged roughly 18 to 89 years, made up the participants. Here immunoSEQ multiplex PCR was the method, and the copy in TCRdb shows in-frame clones only, minus some. Here the sample spans about 180,000 clones, roughly 84% being singletons. The TCR comes from a man aged 45-65 years who had recovered from COVID-19. The sample was PBMCs or T cells enriched from blood (not recorded which).

CDR3 coding DNA: TGTGCCAGCAGCTTAAGCTGGGCTAACACTGAAGCTTTCTTT. It translates to CASSLSWANTEAFF. The chain couples TRBV7-2 to TRBJ1-1; D not resolved. V was pared by 2 bases and J by 2 bases, with 9 bases between. The germline V gene has CDR1 SGHTA and CDR2 FQGNSA. CDR3 length: 14 amino acids.